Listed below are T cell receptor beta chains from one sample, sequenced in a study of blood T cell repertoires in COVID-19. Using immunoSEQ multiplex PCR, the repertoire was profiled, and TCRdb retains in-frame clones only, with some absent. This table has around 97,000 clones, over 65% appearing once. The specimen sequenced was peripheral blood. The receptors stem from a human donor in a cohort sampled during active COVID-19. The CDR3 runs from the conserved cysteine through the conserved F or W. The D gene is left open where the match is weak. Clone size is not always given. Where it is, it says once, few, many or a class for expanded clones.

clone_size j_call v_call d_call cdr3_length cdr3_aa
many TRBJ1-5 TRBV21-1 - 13 CASSTRRPGLRHF
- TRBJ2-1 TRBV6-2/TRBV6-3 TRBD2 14 CASSWRRGVAEQFF
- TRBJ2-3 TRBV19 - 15 CASSPSGVGTDTQYF
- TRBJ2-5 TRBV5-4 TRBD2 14 CASRPTSGQETQYF
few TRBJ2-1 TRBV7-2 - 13 CASSISRNNEQFF
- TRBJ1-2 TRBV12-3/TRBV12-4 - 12 CASSYRFYGYTF
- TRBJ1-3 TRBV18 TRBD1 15 CASSSVRGTGNTIYF
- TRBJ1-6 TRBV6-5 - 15 CASSRESSYNSPLHF
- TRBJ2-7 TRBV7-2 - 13 CASGWRGPYEQYF
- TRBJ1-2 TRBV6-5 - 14 CASSFSGGGGDYTF
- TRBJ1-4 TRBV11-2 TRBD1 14 CASSQGGGSEKLFF
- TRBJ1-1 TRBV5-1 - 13 CASSLDLDTEAFF
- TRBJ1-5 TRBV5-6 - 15 CASSISGGGGQPQHF
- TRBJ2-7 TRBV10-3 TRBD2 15 CAISASGGASYEQYF
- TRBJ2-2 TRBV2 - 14 CASSEYRNTGELFF
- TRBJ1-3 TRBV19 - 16 CASSPRGGISGNTIYF
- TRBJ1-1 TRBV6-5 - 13 CASSYSGGSEAFF
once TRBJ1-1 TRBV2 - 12 CASMTGNTEAFF
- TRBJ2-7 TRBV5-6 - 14 CASSLWQVSYEQYF
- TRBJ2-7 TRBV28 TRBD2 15 CASHHPGSGVHEQYF
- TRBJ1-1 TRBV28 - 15 CASSFQGNMNTEAFF
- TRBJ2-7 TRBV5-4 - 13 CASSPNRGYEQYF
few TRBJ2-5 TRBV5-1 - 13 CASSLAQQETQYF
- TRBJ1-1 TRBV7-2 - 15 CASSPGGHTGTEAFF
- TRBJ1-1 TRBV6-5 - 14 CASRSDSLNTEAFF
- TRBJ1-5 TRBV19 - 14 CASSLRQSNQPQHF
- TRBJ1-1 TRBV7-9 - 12 CASSQVGTRAFF
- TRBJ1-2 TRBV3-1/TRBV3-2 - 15 CASSQRGLTNYGYTF
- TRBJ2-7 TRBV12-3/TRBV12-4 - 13 CASRRQSSYEQYF
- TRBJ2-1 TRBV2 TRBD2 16 CASSSPGLAEYNEQFF
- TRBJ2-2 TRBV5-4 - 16 CASSFGGGRNTGELFF
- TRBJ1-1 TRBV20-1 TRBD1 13 CSASWDRSTEAFF
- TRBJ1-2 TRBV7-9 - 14 CASSLQGANYGYTF
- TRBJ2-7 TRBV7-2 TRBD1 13 CASSLDRVWEQYF
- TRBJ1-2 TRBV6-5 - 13 CASSQYRDYGYTF
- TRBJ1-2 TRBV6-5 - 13 CASSYGPGYGYTF
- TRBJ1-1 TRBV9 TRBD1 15 CASSAQGQGLTEAFF
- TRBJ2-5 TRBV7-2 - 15 CASSLGGLVDKTQYF
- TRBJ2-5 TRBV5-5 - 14 CASSLVVRAETQYF
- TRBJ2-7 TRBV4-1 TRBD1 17 CASSQSEGQGPFYEQYF
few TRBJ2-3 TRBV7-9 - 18 CASSLPPRLAGVKDTQYF
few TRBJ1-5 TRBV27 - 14 CAAAERGPNQPQHF
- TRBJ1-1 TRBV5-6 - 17 CASSLGTALWVNTEAFF
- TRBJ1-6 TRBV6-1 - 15 CASSDQGQKGSPLHF
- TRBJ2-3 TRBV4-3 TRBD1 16 CASSQAPGQGLDTQYF
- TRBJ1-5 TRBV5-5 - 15 CASSLAGAPNQPQHF
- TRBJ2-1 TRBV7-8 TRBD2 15 CASSFGASGYNEQFF
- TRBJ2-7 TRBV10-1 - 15 CASSEGDSSSYEQYF
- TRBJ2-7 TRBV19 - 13 CASSIQISYEQYF